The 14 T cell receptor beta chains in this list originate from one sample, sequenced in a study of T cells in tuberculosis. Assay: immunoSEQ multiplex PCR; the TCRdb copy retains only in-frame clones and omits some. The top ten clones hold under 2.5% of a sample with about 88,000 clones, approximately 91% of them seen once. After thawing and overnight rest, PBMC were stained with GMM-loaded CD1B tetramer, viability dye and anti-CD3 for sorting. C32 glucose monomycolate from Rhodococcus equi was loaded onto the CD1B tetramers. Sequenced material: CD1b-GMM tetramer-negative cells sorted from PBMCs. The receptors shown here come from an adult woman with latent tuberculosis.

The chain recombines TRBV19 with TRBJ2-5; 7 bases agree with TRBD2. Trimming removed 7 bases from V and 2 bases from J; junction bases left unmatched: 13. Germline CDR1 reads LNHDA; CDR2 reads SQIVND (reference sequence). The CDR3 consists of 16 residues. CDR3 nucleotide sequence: TGTGCCAGTACCCGAAGGAGGTCTAGCGGACAAGAGACCCAGTACTTC. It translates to CASTRRRSSGQETQYF.

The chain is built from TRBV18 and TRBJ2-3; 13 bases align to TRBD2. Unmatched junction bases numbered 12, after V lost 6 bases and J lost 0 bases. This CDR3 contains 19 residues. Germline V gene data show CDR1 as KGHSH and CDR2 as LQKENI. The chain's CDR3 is CASSKTSGGPITSTDTQYF. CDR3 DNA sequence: TGTGCCAGCTCCAAGACTAGCGGGGGGCCGATAACTAGCACAGATACGCAGTATTTT. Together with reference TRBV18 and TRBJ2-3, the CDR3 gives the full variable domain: NAGVMQNPRHLVRRRGQEARLRCSPMKGHSHVYWYRQLPEEGLKFMVYLQKENIIDESGMPKERFSAEFPKEGPSILRIQQVVRGDSAAYFCASSKTSGGPITSTDTQYFGPGTRLTVL.

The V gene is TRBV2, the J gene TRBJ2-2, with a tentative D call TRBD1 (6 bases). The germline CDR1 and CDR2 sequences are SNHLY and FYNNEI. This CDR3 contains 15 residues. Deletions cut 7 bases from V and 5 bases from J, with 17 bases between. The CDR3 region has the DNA TGTGCCAGCAATCGCCGGGGTCAGGGGACCGGGGAGCTGTTTTTT. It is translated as CASNRRGQGTGELFF.

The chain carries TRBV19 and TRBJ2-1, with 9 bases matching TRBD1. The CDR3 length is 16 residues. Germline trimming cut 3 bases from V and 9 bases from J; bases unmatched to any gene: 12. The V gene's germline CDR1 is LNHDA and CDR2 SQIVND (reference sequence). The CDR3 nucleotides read TGTGCCAGTAGTATTGAGAACAGGGGGCGAGGTGGTGAGCAGTTCTTC. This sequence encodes CASSIENRGRGGEQFF.

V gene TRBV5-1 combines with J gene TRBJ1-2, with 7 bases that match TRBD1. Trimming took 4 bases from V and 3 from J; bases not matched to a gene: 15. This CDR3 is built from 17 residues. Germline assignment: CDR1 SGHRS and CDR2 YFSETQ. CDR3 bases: TGCGCCAGCAGCCTTATAATACCTTCAGGACAGGACTATGGCTACACCTTC. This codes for CASSLIIPSGQDYGYTF.

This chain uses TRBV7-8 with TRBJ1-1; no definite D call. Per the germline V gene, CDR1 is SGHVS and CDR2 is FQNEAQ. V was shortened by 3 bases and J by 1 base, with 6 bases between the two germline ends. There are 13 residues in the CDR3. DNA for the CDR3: TGTGCCAGCAGCTTCCCCGGGAACACTGAAGCTTTCTTT. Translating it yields CASSFPGNTEAFF.

The CDR3 is CASSFEGGTEAFF. The CDR3 coding sequence is TGTGCCAGCAGCTTCGAAGGGGGCACTGAAGCTTTCTTT. The V gene is TRBV7-9, the J gene TRBJ1-1, with a possible D match to TRBD1 (6 bases). Germline CDR1 SEHNR, CDR2 FQNEAQ (reference sequence). CDR3 size: 13 residues. V was cut by 3 bases and J by 4 bases, with 9 bases left in between.

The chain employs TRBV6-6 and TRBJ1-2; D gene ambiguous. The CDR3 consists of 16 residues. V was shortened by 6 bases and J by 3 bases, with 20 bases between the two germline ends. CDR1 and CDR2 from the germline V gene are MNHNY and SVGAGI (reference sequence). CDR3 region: CASSPLPRQVDYGYTF. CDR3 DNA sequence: TGTGCCAGCAGCCCTCTACCTCGACAAGTCGACTATGGCTACACCTTC.

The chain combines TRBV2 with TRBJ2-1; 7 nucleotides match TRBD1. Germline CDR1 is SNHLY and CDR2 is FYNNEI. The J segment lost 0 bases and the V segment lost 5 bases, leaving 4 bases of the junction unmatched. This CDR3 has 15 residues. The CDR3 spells CASSTTGSSYNEQFF. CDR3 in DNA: TGTGCCAGCAGTACGACAGGGAGCTCCTACAATGAGCAGTTCTTC.

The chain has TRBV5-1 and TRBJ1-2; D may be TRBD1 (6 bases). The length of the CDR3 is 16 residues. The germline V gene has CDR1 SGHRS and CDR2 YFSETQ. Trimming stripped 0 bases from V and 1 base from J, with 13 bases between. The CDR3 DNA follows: TGCGCCAGCAGCTTGGCCGGGACAACTATTAACTATGGCTACACCTTC. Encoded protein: CASSLAGTTINYGYTF.

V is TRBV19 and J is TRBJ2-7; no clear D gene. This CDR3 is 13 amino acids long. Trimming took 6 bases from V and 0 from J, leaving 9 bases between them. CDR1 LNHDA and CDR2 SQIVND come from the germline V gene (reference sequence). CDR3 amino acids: CASSLVNSYEQYF. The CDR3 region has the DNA TGTGCCAGTAGCCTTGTTAACTCCTACGAGCAGTACTTC.

The CDR3 nucleotides are TGTGCCAGCAGCTTAGGTCCTAGCACAGGGTACTACTACAATGAGCAGTTCTTC. It encodes CASSLGPSTGYYYNEQFF. The chain carries TRBV11-2 and TRBJ2-1; D is possibly TRBD1 (6 bases). The germline gives CDR1 SGHAT, CDR2 FQNNGV. The CDR3 contains 18 residues. V was trimmed by 1 base and J by 3 bases, leaving 19 bases between them.

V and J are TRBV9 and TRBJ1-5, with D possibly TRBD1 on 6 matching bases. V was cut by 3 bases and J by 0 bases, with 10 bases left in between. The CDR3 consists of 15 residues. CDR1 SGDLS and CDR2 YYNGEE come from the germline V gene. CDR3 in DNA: TGTGCCAGCAGCGCGGACAGTTATAGCAATCAGCCCCAGCATTTT. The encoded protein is CASSADSYSNQPQHF.

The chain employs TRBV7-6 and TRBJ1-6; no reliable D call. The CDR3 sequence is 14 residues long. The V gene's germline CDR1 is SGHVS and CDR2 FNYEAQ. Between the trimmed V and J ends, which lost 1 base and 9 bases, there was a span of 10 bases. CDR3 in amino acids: CASSLGVGVSPLHF. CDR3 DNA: TGTGCCAGCAGCTTAGGGGTCGGGGTTTCACCCCTCCACTTT.